Below, one T cell receptor beta chain is given with its context. The data derive from a study of blood T cell repertoires in COVID-19. Study as a whole: Acute-phase and convalescent COVID-19 samples originated in the United States, Italy and Spain. T cells, B-cell-depleted T cells, or PBMCs supplied cDNA or gDNA.

Trimming took 0 bases from V and 5 from J; bases not matched to a gene: 7. This CDR3 has 17 residues. Germline assignment: CDR1 SGHKS and CDR2 YYEKEE (reference sequence). In the original workflow: Estimation of nucleated cell counts was performed using reference gene primer amplification. TCRdb keeps only in-frame clones here, not all; method: immunoSEQ multiplex PCR. The D gene and trimming were derived from the DNA, and the V and J assignments and clone size from that table. Among about 100,000 clones, about 80% were seen once, and the ten largest hold approximately 3.4%. The receptor was derived from an elderly woman with active or convalescent COVID-19. The chain joins TRBV5-5 to TRBJ1-6; 8 positions agree with TRBD1. The sequenced sample was peripheral blood. DNA of the CDR3: TGTGCCAGCAGCTTGGCCTACAGGGGGATGAATAATTCACCCCTCCACTTT. It is translated as CASSLAYRGMNNSPLHF.